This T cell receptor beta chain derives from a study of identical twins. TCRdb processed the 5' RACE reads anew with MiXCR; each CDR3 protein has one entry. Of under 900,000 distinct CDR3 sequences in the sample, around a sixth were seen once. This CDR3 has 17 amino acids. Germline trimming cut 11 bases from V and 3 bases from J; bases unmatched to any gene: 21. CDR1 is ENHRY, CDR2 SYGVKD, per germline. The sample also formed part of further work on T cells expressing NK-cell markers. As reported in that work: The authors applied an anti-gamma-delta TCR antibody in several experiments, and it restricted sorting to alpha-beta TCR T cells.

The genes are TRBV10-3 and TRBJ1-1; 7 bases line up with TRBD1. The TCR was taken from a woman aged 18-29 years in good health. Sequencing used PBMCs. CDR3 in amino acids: CAVRAGQGGVRDTEAFF. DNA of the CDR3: TGTGCCGTGCGGGCGGGCCAGGGGGGTGTCAGGGACACTGAAGCTTTCTTT.